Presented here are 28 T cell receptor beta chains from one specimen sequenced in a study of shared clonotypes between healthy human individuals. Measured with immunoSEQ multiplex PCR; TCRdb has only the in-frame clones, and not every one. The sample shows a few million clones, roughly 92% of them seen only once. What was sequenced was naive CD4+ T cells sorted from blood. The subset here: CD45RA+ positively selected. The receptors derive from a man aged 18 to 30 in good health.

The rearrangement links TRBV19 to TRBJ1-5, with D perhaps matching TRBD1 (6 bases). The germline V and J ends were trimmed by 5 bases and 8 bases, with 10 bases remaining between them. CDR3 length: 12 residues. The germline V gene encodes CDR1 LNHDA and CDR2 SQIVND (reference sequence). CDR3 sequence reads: CASSLRTEPQHF. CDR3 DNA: TGTGCCAGTAGTCTCAGGACAGAGCCCCAGCATTTT. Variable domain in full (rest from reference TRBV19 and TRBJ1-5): DGGITQSPKYLFRKEGQNVTLSCEQNLNHDAMYWYRQDPGQGLRLIYYSQIVNDFQKGDIAEGYSVSREKKESFPLTVTSAQKNPTAFYLCASSLRTEPQHFGDGTRLSIL.

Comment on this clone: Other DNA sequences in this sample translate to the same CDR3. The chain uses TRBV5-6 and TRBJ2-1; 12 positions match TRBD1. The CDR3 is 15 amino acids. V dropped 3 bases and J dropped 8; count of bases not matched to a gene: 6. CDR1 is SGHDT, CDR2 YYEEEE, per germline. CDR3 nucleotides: TGTGCCAGCAGCTCGCCGGGACAGGGGGCGGATGAGCAGTTCTTC. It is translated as CASSSPGQGADEQFF.

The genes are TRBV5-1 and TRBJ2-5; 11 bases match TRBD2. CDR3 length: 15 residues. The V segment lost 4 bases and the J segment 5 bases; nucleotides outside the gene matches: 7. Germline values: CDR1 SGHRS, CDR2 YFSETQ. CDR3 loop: CASSPTSGRGETQYF. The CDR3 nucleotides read TGCGCCAGCAGCCCAACTAGCGGGAGAGGTGAGACCCAGTACTTC.

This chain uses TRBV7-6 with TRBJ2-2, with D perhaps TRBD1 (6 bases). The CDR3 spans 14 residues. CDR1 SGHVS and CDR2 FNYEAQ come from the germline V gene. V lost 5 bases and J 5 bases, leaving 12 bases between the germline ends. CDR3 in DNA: TGTGCCAGCAGCCGGACAGCCTCGACCGGGGAGCTGTTTTTT. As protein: CASSRTASTGELFF. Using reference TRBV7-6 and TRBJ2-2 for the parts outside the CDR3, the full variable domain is GAGVSQSPRYKVTKRGQDVALRCDPISGHVSLYWYRQALGQGPEFLTYFNYEAQQDKSGLPNDRFSAERPEGSISTLTIQRTEQRDSAMYRCASSRTASTGELFFGEGSRLTVL.

CDR3 DNA: TGTGCCAGCAGCTCCCGACTAGCGGGGGCGGGAGATACGCAGTATTTT. It yields the protein CASSSRLAGAGDTQYF. The gene calls are TRBV7-3 and TRBJ2-3; 12 bases agree with TRBD2. J gave up 5 bases and V 4 bases, and 7 bases lay outside the gene matches. The CDR3 is made up of 16 amino acids. Per germline, CDR1 SGHTA and CDR2 FQGTGA.

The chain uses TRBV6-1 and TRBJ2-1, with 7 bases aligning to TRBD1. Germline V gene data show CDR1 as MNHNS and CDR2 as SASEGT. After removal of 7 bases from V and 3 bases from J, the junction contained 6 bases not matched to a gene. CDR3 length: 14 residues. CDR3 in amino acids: CASILRTGYNEQFF. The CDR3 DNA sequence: TGTGCCAGCATTCTTCGGACAGGCTACAATGAGCAGTTCTTC.

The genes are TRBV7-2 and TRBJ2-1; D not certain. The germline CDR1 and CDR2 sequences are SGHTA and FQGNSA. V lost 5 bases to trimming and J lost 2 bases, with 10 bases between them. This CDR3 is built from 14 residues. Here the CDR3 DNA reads TGTGCCAGCAGCACCCCGGGTGCCTACAATGAGCAGTTCTTC. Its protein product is CASSTPGAYNEQFF.

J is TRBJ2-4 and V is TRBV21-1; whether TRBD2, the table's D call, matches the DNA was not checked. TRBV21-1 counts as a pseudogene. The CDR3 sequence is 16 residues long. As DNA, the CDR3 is TGTGCCAGCAGCCCACCATGGGAGGGACCCAAAAACATTCAGTACTTC. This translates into CASSPPWEGPKNIQYF.

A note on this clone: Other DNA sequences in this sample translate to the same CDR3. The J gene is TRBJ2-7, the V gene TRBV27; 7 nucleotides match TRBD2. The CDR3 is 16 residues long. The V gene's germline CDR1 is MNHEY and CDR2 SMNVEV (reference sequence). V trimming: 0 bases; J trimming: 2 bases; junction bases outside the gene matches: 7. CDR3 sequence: CASSLSLAGGTYEQYF. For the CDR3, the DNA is TGTGCCAGCAGTTTATCACTGGCCGGGGGGACCTACGAGCAGTACTTC.

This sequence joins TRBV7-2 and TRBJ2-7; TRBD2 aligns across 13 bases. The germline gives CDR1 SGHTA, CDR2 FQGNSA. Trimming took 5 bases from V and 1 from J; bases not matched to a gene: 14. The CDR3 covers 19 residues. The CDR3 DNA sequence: TGTGCCAGCAGCGCGAGGACTAGCGGGAGTCCTAGAACTTCCTACGAGCAGTACTTC. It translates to CASSARTSGSPRTSYEQYF.

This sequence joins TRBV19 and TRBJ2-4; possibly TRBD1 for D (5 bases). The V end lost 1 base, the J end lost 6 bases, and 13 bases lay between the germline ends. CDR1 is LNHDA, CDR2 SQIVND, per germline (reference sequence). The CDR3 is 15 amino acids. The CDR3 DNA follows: TGTGCCAGTAGTATAGGTGGGCAGGGCCCAAACATTCAGTACTTC. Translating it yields CASSIGGQGPNIQYF.

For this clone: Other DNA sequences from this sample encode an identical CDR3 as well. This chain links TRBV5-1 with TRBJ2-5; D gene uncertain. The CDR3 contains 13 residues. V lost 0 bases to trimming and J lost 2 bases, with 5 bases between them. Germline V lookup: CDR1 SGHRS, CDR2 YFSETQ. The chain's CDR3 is CASSLVLQETQYF. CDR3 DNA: TGCGCCAGCAGCTTGGTTTTACAAGAGACCCAGTACTTC.

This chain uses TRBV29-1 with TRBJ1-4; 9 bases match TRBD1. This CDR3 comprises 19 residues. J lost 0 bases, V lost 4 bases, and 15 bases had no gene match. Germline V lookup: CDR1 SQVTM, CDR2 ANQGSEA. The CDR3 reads CSVVRGTGRGKATNEKLFF. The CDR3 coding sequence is TGCAGCGTTGTTAGGGGGACAGGGAGAGGGAAGGCAACTAATGAAAAACTGTTTTTT.

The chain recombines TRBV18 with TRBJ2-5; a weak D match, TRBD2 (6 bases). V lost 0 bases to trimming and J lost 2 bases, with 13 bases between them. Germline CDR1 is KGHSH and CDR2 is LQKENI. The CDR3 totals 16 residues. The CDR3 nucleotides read TGTGCCAGCTCACCACCGAGCGGGCCCACTCAAGAGACCCAGTACTTC. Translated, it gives CASSPPSGPTQETQYF.

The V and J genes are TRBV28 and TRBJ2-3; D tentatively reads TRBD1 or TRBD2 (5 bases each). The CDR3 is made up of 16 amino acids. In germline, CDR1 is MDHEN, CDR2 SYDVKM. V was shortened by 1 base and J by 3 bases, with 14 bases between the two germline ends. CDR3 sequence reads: CASSLLWGWVTDTQYF. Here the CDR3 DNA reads TGTGCCAGCAGTTTATTATGGGGGTGGGTGACAGATACGCAGTATTTT.

CDR3 amino acids: CASSSGPYNEQFF. The CDR3 DNA follows: TGTGCCAGCAGCTCAGGACCCTACAATGAGCAGTTCTTC. This chain links TRBV11-2 with TRBJ2-1; D uncertain. The V and J ends lost 4 bases and 2 bases respectively, with 6 bases between them. The CDR3 covers 13 residues. Germline V gives CDR1 SGHAT, CDR2 FQNNGV.

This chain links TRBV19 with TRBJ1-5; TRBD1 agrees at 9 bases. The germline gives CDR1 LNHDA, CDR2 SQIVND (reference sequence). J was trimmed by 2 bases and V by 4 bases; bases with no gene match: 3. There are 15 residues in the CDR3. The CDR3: CASSRTGGGNQPQHF. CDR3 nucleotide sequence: TGTGCCAGTAGTAGAACAGGGGGCGGCAATCAGCCCCAGCATTTT.

The CDR3 here is CASSQSMGRGSKDYEQYF. The CDR3 bases are TGTGCCAGCAGCCAATCGATGGGGCGGGGTTCTAAAGACTACGAGCAGTACTTC. The chain carries TRBV16 and TRBJ2-7; tentatively, D is TRBD2 (6 bases). The CDR3 totals 18 residues. Between the trimmed V and J ends, which lost 0 bases and 3 bases, there was a span of 21 bases. CDR1 and CDR2 from the germline V gene are KGHSY and FQNENV.

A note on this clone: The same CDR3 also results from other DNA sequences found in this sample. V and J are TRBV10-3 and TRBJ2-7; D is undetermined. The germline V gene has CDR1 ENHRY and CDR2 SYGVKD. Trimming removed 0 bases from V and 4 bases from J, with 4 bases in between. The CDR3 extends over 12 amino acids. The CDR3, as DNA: TGTGCCATCAGTGAGTCGCCGTACGAGCAGTACTTC. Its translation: CAISESPYEQYF.

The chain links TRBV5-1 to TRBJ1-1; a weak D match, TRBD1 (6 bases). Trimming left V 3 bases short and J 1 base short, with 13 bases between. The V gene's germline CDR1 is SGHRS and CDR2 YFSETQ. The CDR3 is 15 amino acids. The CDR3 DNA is TGCGCCAGCAGCTACTTACAGGGTGGGAACACTGAAGCTTTCTTT. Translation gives CASSYLQGGNTEAFF.

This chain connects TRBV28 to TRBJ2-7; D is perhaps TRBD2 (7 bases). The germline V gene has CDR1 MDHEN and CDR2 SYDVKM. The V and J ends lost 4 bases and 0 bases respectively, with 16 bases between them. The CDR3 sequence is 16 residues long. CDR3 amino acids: CASSSPGGASSYEQYF. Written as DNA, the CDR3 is TGTGCCAGCAGTTCCCCTGGGGGGGCATCCTCCTACGAGCAGTACTTC. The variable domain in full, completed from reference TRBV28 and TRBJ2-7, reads DVKVTQSSRYLVKRTGEKVFLECVQDMDHENMFWYRQDPGLGLRLIYFSYDVKMKEKGDIPEGYSVSREKKERFSLILESASTNQTSMYLCASSSPGGASSYEQYFGPGTRLTVT.

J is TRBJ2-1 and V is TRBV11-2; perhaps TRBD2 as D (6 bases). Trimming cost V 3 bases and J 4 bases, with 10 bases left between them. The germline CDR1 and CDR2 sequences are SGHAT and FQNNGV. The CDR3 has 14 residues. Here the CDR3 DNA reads TGTGCCAGCAGCTTGGGCCGGGGGTACAATGAGCAGTTCTTC. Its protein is CASSLGRGYNEQFF. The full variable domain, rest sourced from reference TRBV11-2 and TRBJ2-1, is EAGVAQSPRYKIIEKRQSVAFWCNPISGHATLYWYQQILGQGPKLLIQFQNNGVVDDSQLPKDRFSAERLKGVDSTLKIQPAKLEDSAVYLCASSLGRGYNEQFFGPGTRLTVL.

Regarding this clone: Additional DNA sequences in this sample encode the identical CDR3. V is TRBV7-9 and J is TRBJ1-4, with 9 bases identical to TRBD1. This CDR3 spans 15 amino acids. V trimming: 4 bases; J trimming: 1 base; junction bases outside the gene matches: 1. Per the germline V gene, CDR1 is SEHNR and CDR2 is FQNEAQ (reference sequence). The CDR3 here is CASSSTGGTNEKLFF. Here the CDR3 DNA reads TGTGCCAGCAGCTCGACAGGGGGAACTAATGAAAAACTGTTTTTT.

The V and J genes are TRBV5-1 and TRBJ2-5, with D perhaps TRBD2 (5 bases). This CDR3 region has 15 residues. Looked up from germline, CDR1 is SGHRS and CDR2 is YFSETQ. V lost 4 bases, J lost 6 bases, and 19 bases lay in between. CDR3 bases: TGCGCCAGCAGCACTGGAGGCCGAGCGGCCAAGACCCAGTACTTC. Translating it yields CASSTGGRAAKTQYF.

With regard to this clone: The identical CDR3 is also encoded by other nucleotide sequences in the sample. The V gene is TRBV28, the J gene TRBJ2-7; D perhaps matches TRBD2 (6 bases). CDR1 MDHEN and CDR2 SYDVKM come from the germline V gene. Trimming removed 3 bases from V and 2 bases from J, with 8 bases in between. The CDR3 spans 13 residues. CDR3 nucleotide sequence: TGTGCCAGCAGTTTCCGCGGGACCTACGAGCAGTACTTC. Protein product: CASSFRGTYEQYF.

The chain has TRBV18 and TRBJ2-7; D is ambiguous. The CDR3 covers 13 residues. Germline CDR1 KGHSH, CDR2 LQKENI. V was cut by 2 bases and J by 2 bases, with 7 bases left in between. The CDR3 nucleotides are TGTGCCAGCTCACCAATTGGGCCCTACGAGCAGTACTTC. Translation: CASSPIGPYEQYF.

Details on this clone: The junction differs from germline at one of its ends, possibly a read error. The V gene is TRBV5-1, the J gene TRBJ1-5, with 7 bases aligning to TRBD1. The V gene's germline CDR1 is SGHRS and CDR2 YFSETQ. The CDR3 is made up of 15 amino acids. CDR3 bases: TGCGCCGGCAGCCCCGGGACAGTTAGCAATCAGCCCCAGCATTTT. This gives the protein CAGSPGTVSNQPQHF.

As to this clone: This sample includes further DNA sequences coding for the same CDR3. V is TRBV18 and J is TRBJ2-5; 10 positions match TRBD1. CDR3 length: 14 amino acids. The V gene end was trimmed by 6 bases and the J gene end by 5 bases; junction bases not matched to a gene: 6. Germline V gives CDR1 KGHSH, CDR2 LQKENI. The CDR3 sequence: CASSPGTGVETQYF. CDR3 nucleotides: TGTGCCAGCTCTCCCGGGACAGGGGTGGAGACCCAGTACTTC.